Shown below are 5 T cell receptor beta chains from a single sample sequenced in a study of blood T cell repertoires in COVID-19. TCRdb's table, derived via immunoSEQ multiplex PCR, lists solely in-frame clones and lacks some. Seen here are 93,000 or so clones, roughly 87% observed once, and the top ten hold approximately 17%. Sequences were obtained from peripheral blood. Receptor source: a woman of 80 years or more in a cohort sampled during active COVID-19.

CDR3 sequence reads: CAGRRGGDGELFF. CDR3 bases: TGTGCGGGCCGTCGAGGGGGCGACGGGGAGCTGTTTTTT. The gene calls are TRBV19 and TRBJ2-2; TRBD1 aligns across 7 bases. The germline V gene has CDR1 LNHDA and CDR2 SQIVND (reference sequence). CDR3 size: 13 residues.

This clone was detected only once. DNA of the CDR3: TGTGCCAGCAGTGAAAGCAGGCGGGGGACCTACAATGAGCAGTTCTTC. This encodes CASSESRRGTYNEQFF. V gene TRBV6-1 combines with J gene TRBJ2-1, with 7 nucleotides matching TRBD2. Germline trimming cut 2 bases from V and 2 bases from J; bases unmatched to any gene: 6. The CDR3 extends over 16 amino acids. Per germline, CDR1 MNHNS and CDR2 SASEGT.

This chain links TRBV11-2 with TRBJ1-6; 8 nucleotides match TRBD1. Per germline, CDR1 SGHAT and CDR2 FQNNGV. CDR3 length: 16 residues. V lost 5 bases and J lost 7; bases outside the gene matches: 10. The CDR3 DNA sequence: TGTGCCAGCAGCCCCGGACAGGGTAGTTGGAATTCACCCCTCCACTTT. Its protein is CASSPGQGSWNSPLHF.

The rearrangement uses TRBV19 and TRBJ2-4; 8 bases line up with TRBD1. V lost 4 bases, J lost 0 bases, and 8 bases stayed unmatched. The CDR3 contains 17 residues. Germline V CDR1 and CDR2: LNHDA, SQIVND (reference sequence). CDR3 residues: CASSTLQGVEAKNIQYF. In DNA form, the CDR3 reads TGTGCCAGTAGTACCCTACAGGGGGTGGAAGCCAAAAACATTCAGTACTTC.

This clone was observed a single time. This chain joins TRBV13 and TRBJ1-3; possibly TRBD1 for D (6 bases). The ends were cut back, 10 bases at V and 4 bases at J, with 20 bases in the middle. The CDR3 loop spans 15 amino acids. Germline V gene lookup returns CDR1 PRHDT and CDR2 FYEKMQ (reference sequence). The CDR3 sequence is CATSRGARVGNTIYF. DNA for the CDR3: TGTGCCACTTCACGGGGGGCGAGAGTAGGAAACACCATATATTTT.